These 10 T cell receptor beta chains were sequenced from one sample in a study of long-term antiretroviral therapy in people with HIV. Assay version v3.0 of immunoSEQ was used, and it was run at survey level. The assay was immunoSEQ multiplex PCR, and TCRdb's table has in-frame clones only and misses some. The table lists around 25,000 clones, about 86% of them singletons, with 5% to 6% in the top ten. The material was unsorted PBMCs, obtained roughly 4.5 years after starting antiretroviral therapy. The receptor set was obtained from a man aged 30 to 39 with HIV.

The CDR3: CASSHPRETQYF. In DNA, the CDR3 is TGTGCCAGCAGCCACCCCAGGGAGACCCAGTACTTC. The chain joins TRBV4-2 to TRBJ2-5; D gene unclear. The germline gives CDR1 LGHNA, CDR2 YNFKEQ. The ends were cut back, 3 bases at V and 5 bases at J, with 7 bases in the middle. CDR3 size: 12 residues.

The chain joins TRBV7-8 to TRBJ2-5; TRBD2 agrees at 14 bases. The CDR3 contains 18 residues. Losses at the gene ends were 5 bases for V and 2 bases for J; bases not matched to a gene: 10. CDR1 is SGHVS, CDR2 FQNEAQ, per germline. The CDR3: CASSQGRLAGGSQETQYF. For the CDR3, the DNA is TGTGCCAGCAGCCAGGGGAGACTAGCGGGAGGGTCTCAAGAGACCCAGTACTTC. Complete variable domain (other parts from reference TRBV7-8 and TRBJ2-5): GAGVSQSPRYKVAKRGQDVALRCDPISGHVSLFWYQQALGQGPEFLTYFQNEAQLDKSGLPSDRFFAERPEGSVSTLKIQRTQQEDSAVYLCASSQGRLAGGSQETQYFGPGTRLLVL.

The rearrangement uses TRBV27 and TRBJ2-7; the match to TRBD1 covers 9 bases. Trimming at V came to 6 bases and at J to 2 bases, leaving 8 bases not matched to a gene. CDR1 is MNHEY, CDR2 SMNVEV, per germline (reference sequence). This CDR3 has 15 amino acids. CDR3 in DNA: TGTGCCAGCAGCCTGACGGGACAGGGCCCCTACGAGCAGTACTTC. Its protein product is CASSLTGQGPYEQYF.

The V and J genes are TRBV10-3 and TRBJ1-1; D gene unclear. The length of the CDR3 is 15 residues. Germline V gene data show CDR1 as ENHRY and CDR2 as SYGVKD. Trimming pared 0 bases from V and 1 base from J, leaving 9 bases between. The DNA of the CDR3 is TGTGCCATCAGTGAGTCGCGGGAGGGGAACACTGAAGCTTTCTTT. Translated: CAISESREGNTEAFF.

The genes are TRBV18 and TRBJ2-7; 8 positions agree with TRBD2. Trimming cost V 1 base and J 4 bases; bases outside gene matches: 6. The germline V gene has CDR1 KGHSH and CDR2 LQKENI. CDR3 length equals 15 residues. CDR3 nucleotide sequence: TGTGCCAGCTCACCACGGACGGGGGGGCTGTACGAGCAGTACTTC. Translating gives CASSPRTGGLYEQYF.

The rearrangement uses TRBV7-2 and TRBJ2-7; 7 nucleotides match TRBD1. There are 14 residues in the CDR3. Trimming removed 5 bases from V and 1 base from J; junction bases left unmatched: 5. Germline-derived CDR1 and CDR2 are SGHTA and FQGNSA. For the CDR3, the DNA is TGTGCCAGCAGCACGCGGACAGGATCCTACGAGCAGTACTTC. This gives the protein CASSTRTGSYEQYF.

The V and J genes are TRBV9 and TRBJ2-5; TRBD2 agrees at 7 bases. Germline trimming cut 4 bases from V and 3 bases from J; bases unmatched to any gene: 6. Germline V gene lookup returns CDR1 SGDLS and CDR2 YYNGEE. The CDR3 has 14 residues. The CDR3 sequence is CASSSGGRKETQYF. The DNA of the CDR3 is TGTGCCAGCAGCTCGGGGGGACGGAAAGAGACCCAGTACTTC.

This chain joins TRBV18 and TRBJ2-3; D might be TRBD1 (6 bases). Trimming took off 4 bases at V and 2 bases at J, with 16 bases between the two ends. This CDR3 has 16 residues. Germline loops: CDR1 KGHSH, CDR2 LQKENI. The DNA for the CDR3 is TGTGCCAGCTCACAATTGCCGGGACAATTCACAGATACGCAGTATTTT. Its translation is CASSQLPGQFTDTQYF.

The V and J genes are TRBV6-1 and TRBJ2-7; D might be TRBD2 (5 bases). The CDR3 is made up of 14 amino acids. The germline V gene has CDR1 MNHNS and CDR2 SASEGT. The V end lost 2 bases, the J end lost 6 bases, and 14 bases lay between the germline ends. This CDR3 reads CASSERMGSFEQYF. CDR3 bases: TGTGCCAGCAGTGAAAGGATGGGGAGCTTCGAGCAGTACTTC.

This CDR3 is CATPTGSEQFF. The CDR3 DNA reads as TGTGCCACCCCGACAGGGAGTGAGCAGTTCTTC. V gene TRBV7-9 combines with J gene TRBJ2-1; 7 bases align to TRBD1. Germline CDR1 and CDR2: SEHNR and FQNEAQ (reference sequence). J was trimmed by 9 bases and V by 10 bases; bases with no gene match: 6. The CDR3 is 11 amino acids.